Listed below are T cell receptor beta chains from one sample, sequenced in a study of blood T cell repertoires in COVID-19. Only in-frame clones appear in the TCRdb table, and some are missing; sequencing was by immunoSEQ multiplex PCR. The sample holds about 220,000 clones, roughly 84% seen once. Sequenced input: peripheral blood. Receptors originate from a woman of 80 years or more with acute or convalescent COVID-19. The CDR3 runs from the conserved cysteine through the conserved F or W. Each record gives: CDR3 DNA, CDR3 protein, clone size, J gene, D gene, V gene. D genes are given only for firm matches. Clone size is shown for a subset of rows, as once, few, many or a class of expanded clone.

TGTGCCAGCAGCTTACCCGGACTAGCGGGGGGGGAGACCCAGTACTTC,CASSLPGLAGGETQYF,NA,TRBJ2-5,TRBD2,TRBV7-2
TGCAGTGCTAGTGCCGCTAGCGGGGTAAATGAGCAGTTCTTC,CSASAASGVNEQFF,few,TRBJ2-1,TRBD2,TRBV20-1
TGTGCCAGCAGTCGGTCCGGGGGGCCGGGTAATGAGCAGTTCTTC,CASSRSGGPGNEQFF,NA,TRBJ2-1,NA,TRBV6-6
TGTGCCATCAGTGAGGGTGGGGCCCGGAGGCCCCAGCATTTT,CAISEGGARRPQHF,once,TRBJ1-5,NA,TRBV10-3
TGTGCCAGCAGCTTAGTCCCAGGGATGAACACTGAAGCTTTCTTT,CASSLVPGMNTEAFF,NA,TRBJ1-1,NA,TRBV7-8
TGTGCCAGCTCCCCGACTAGCGGGGGGGCCTCATACAATGAGCAGTTCTTC,CASSPTSGGASYNEQFF,NA,TRBJ2-1,TRBD2,TRBV18
TGTGCCAGCTCACCATTACAGGGCTCTGGAAACACCATATATTTT,CASSPLQGSGNTIYF,NA,TRBJ1-3,NA,TRBV18
TGTGCCAGCAGTTACTATGCGGGGGATACGCAGTATTTT,CASSYYAGDTQYF,NA,TRBJ2-3,NA,TRBV6-2/TRBV6-3
TGTGCCTGGAGTGACCTGGACAGGGTGAATGAAAAACTGTTTTTT,CAWSDLDRVNEKLFF,NA,TRBJ1-4,TRBD1,TRBV30
TGTGCCAGCAGCTTAAGCCCGTTCCCGGGACAGGGTGGCGGCTACACCTTC,CASSLSPFPGQGGGYTF,once,TRBJ1-2,TRBD1,TRBV7-9
TGTGCCAGCAGCTGGGCAGAGAACACTGAAGCTTTCTTT,CASSWAENTEAFF,NA,TRBJ1-1,NA,TRBV11-3
TGTGCCAGCTCACAATCAGAGGGGGCCGAGCAGTACTTC,CASSQSEGAEQYF,NA,TRBJ2-7,TRBD1,TRBV18
TGTGCCAGCAGCCCATCCGGGACAAGAGGGGTCAATGAGCAGTTCTTC,CASSPSGTRGVNEQFF,NA,TRBJ2-1,NA,TRBV3-1/TRBV3-2
TGTGCCAGCTCACCAAGACAGGCCGCAACTAATGAAAAACTGTTTTTT,CASSPRQAATNEKLFF,NA,TRBJ1-4,NA,TRBV18
TGTGCCAGTAGTCCCCAGGGGGCTTATAATTCACCCCTCCACTTT,CASSPQGAYNSPLHF,NA,TRBJ1-6,TRBD1,TRBV19
TGTGCCAGCAGTGAAGCGCGAGGTGAGGCTTCACCCCTCCACTTT,CASSEARGEASPLHF,NA,TRBJ1-6,NA,TRBV6-1
TGCGCCAGCAGCTTGCGGCAGGGTGTGGATTCACCCCTCCACTTT,CASSLRQGVDSPLHF,NA,TRBJ1-6,NA,TRBV5-1
TGTGCCATCAGCCGGGACAGGGCCGAGCAGTACTTC,CAISRDRAEQYF,once,TRBJ2-7,TRBD1,TRBV10-3